Listed below are T cell receptor beta chains from one sample, sequenced in a study of shared clonotypes between healthy human individuals. Using immunoSEQ multiplex PCR, the repertoire was profiled, and TCRdb retains in-frame clones only, with some absent. The data contain under 1,100,000 clones, around 74% of them singletons. Sequencing used memory CD4+ T cells sorted from blood. The origin of the receptors is a man between 18 and 29 years old in good health. Both conserved end residues are part of each CDR3. Fields, in order: clone size, D gene, V gene, J gene, CDR3 DNA, CDR3 protein. D genes are given only for firm matches. For some rows the clone size is stated as once, few or many, or as a class when expanded; others skip it.

>.|.|TRBV6-6|TRBJ2-7
TGTGCCAGCAGGGGGGCCGGAGAGCAGTACTTC
CASRGAGEQYF
>.|TRBD2|TRBV5-6|TRBJ2-3
TGTGCCAGCAGCTTTATAGCGGGAGACACAGATACGCAGTATTTT
CASSFIAGDTDTQYF
>.|.|TRBV28|TRBJ1-1
TGTGCCAGCAGTTTACTGGTGCGGAACACTGAAGCTTTCTTT
CASSLLVRNTEAFF
>once|.|TRBV6-1|TRBJ2-3
TGTGCCAGCAGTGAAAGGAGGGACCAGCCGACAGATACGCAGTATTTT
CASSERRDQPTDTQYF
>.|.|TRBV19|TRBJ1-4
TGTGCCAGTAGCGAGGCAACTAATGAAAAACTGTTTTTT
CASSEATNEKLFF
>.|.|TRBV7-2|TRBJ1-2
TGTGCCAGCAGCCCCGGGGGCAACTCTAACTATGGCTACACCTTC
CASSPGGNSNYGYTF
>.|.|TRBV11-2|TRBJ1-2
TGTGCCAGCAGCTTAAGGGACCAGGGTGGCTACACCTTC
CASSLRDQGGYTF
>.|.|TRBV15|TRBJ1-5
TGTGCCACCAGCAGAGTTGGGACGGTGGGTTCGCAGCCCCAGCATTTT
CATSRVGTVGSQPQHF
>.|.|TRBV2|TRBJ2-2
TGTGCCTCCCGAACTCAGAAGGACACCGGGGAGCTGTTTTTT
CASRTQKDTGELFF
>.|.|TRBV29-1|TRBJ2-1
TGCAGCGGTATCCTTTTTTGGGTTAATGAGCAGTTCTTC
CSGILFWVNEQFF
>many|TRBD2|TRBV7-6|TRBJ2-3
TGTGCCAGCAGCTCCCCGGGACTAGCGGGAGGTCGCACAGATACGCAGTATTTT
CASSSPGLAGGRTDTQYF
>.|.|TRBV4-1|TRBJ1-2
TGCGCCAGCAGCCAAGATATGGCTTACTATGGCTACACCTTC
CASSQDMAYYGYTF
>.|TRBD2|TRBV10-1|TRBJ2-1
TGCGCCAGCAGCCGCGGGACTAGCGGGAGGGGTGAGCAGTTCTTC
CASSRGTSGRGEQFF
>few|TRBD1|TRBV19|TRBJ1-1
TGTGCCAGTACAGACAGGGGAAGGATCGCTGAAGCTTTCTTT
CASTDRGRIAEAFF
>.|TRBD2|TRBV7-9|TRBJ2-2
TGTGCCAGCAGCTACAATACCCGGCTAGCGGCTACCGGGGAGCTGTTTTTT
CASSYNTRLAATGELFF
>few|.|TRBV30|TRBJ2-2
TGTGCCTGGAGTCTGATGGGGTACAAGGCCGGGGAGCTGTTTTTT
CAWSLMGYKAGELFF
>few|.|TRBV2|TRBJ1-1
TGTGCCAGCAGGATTAGGGAGGGTTATACTGAAGCTTTCTTT
CASRIREGYTEAFF
>.|TRBD1|TRBV19|TRBJ2-7
TGTGCCAGTACCCCCAGGGGGACAGGGGGCTACGAGCAGTACTTC
CASTPRGTGGYEQYF
>.|.|TRBV7-2|TRBJ2-1
TGTGCCAGCAGCCCGTCTTCCGGGGTCGCATACAATGAGCAGTTCTTC
CASSPSSGVAYNEQFF
>.|.|TRBV19|TRBJ1-5
TGTGCCAGTAAGACAGGAACCATAAGCAATCAGCCCCAGCATTTT
CASKTGTISNQPQHF
>few|TRBD1|TRBV19|TRBJ1-1
TGTGCCAGTAGTATGGGGGACAGGGGGCTCGTTGAAGCTTTCTTT
CASSMGDRGLVEAFF
>few|TRBD1|TRBV6-6|TRBJ1-5
TGTGCCAGCACTGGGACAGATAGCAATCAGCCCCAGCATTTT
CASTGTDSNQPQHF
>.|.|TRBV21-1|TRBJ2-1
TGTGCCAGCAGCAACTCGGGGGACTCCTACAATGAGCAGTTCTTC
CASSNSGDSYNEQFF
>.|TRBD1|TRBV27|TRBJ1-2
TGTGCCAGCAGTCCGACAGGGGGCTTCTATGGCTACACCTTC
CASSPTGGFYGYTF
>.|TRBD1|TRBV29-1|TRBJ1-5
TGCAGCGTCGGGACAGGGGGCAATCAGCCCCAGCATTTT
CSVGTGGNQPQHF
>few|TRBD1|TRBV6-5|TRBJ2-7
TGTGCCAGCAGTTACCTCGGGACAGGGGCCTACGAGCAGTACTTC
CASSYLGTGAYEQYF
>.|.|TRBV7-9|TRBJ2-6
TGTGCCAGCAGCTTAGTCTCTCTCTCTGGGGCCAACGTCCTGACTTTC
CASSLVSLSGANVLTF
>.|.|TRBV9|TRBJ1-1
TGTGCCAGCAGCGTAGGCAGGAGCACTGAAGCTTTCTTT
CASSVGRSTEAFF
>.|.|TRBV7-2|TRBJ2-3
TGTGCCAGCAGCTTAAGTCTAAATACGCAGTATTTT
CASSLSLNTQYF
>.|.|TRBV21-1|TRBJ2-5
TGTGCCAGCAGCAAAGCTCAGTATTCGGATCTGGCTAGCGGGAGAAAAGAGACCCAGTACTTC
CASSKAQYSDLASGRKETQYF
>few|.|TRBV7-8|TRBJ2-2
TGTGCCAGCAGCTTAGTTGACCGCCCCACCGGGGAGCTGTTTTTT
CASSLVDRPTGELFF
>.|.|TRBV10-2|TRBJ1-2
TGCGCCAGCAGAAACACAGGAGAATCTAACTATGGCTACACCTTC
CASRNTGESNYGYTF
>.|.|TRBV6-1|TRBJ2-3
TGTGCCAGCAGGCTGGCGGGGTCAGATACGCAGTATTTT
CASRLAGSDTQYF
>.|TRBD2|TRBV7-3|TRBJ2-3
TGTGCCAGCAGCTTAGCCCCTAAACTAGCGGGGAGCACAGATACGCAGTATTTT
CASSLAPKLAGSTDTQYF
>.|.|TRBV6-5|TRBJ2-1
TGTGCCAGCGGTGCCTCGAGCTCCTACAATGAGCAGTTCTTC
CASGASSSYNEQFF
>.|.|TRBV7-6|TRBJ2-3
TGTGCCAGCAGCTCCGGACGCGGGACGGATACGCAGTATTTT
CASSSGRGTDTQYF
>once|.|TRBV27|TRBJ2-2
TGTGCCAGCAGTTCCGCGGCTGCCACCGGGGAGCTGTTTTTT
CASSSAAATGELFF
>.|.|TRBV5-1|TRBJ2-3
TGCGCCAGCAGAGAGGGCCCAAGCACAGATACGCAGTATTTT
CASREGPSTDTQYF
>.|TRBD1|TRBV6-1|TRBJ2-7
TGTGCCAGCAGTGGACAGGACAGGTTAAAGTACGAGCAGTACTTC
CASSGQDRLKYEQYF
>.|.|TRBV10-2|TRBJ2-7
TGCGCCAGCAGCCCAGGGTGGCCCTACGAGCAGTACTTC
CASSPGWPYEQYF
>.|.|TRBV6-1|TRBJ1-6
TGTGCCAGCACCCTCATGACCGTAGATAATTCACCCCTCCACTTT
CASTLMTVDNSPLHF
>.|TRBD1|TRBV19|TRBJ1-1
TGTGCCAGCAAAACTGCAGGCAGGGGGCTACGAACTGAAGCTTTCTTT
CASKTAGRGLRTEAFF
>.|TRBD1|TRBV18|TRBJ1-2
TGTGCCAGCTCACCAAGGGACAGGGATGGCTACACCTTC
CASSPRDRDGYTF
>.|TRBD2|TRBV18|TRBJ2-5
TGTGCCAGCTCACCACAACTAGCGGGCTACTCGGAGACCCAGTACTTC
CASSPQLAGYSETQYF
>.|TRBD2|TRBV19|TRBJ2-1
TGTGCCAGTAGTCCTTGGACTAGCGGTAATGAGCAGTTCTTC
CASSPWTSGNEQFF
>.|.|TRBV4-1|TRBJ1-5
TGCGCCAGCAGCCAAGAAACCAGGCAGCCCCAGCATTTT
CASSQETRQPQHF
>.|.|TRBV5-6|TRBJ2-5
TGTGCCAGCAGCTCTGGAGTCGGGACCCAGTACTTC
CASSSGVGTQYF
>.|TRBD2|TRBV7-2|TRBJ2-1
TGTGCCAGCAGCTTTACACCAGCGGGAGGCTCCTACAATGAGCAGTTCTTC
CASSFTPAGGSYNEQFF
>.|TRBD1|TRBV11-2|TRBJ2-5
TGTGCCAGCAGCCCCGGGACAGGGCTAGAGACCCAGTACTTC
CASSPGTGLETQYF
>.|.|TRBV11-3|TRBJ2-1
TGTGCCAGCAGCTCAGAGGGTACGAATGAGCAGTTCTTC
CASSSEGTNEQFF
>.|TRBD2|TRBV7-2|TRBJ2-7
TGTGCCAGCACCTCCGAGGGAGGGCCCTACGAGCAGTACTTC
CASTSEGGPYEQYF
>.|.|TRBV28|TRBJ1-1
TGTGCCAGCAGCTTGGACACGGGGACTGAAGCTTTCTTT
CASSLDTGTEAFF